The next 9 T cell receptor beta chains were all read from a single sample in a study of siplizumab effects on memory and regulatory T cells. What these receptors recognize is not known. The repertoire was sequenced with immunoSEQ multiplex PCR; TCRdb's copy has only in-frame clones and lacks some. The data show 9,500 or so clones, with about half seen just once and approximately 23% held by the top ten. The authors cocultured the mixed lymphocyte reaction cells at 37 degrees C for around 6 days. Material: CFSE-low (dividing) CD4+ T cells sorted from an allogeneic mixed lymphocyte reaction. The source is a human donor in good health; the cells came from an allogeneic mixed lymphocyte reaction.

This chain connects TRBV28 to TRBJ2-1; 11 bases fit TRBD2. Trimming took 8 bases from V and 7 from J; bases not matched to a gene: 16. Germline V gene sequence: CDR1 MDHEN, CDR2 SYDVKM. The CDR3 is 17 residues long. The chain's CDR3 is CASGNPRARLAGNEQFF. The CDR3 DNA reads TGTGCCAGCGGGAACCCCAGGGCACGACTAGCGGGGAATGAGCAGTTCTTC. The complete variable domain, with remaining parts taken from reference TRBV28 and TRBJ2-1, reads DVKVTQSSRYLVKRTGEKVFLECVQDMDHENMFWYRQDPGLGLRLIYFSYDVKMKEKGDIPEGYSVSREKKERFSLILESASTNQTSMYLCASGNPRARLAGNEQFFGPGTRLTVL.

The chain couples TRBV7-8 to TRBJ1-2; D gene unclear. Trimming removed 10 bases from V and 1 base from J, with 13 bases in between. CDR1 and CDR2 (germline): SGHVS, FQNEAQ. CDR3 length equals 13 residues. Here the CDR3 DNA reads TGTGCCACCCAAAGGCAGAATAACTATGGCTACACCTTC. Amino acids: CATQRQNNYGYTF. Complete variable domain (other parts from reference TRBV7-8 and TRBJ1-2): GAGVSQSPRYKVAKRGQDVALRCDPISGHVSLFWYQQALGQGPEFLTYFQNEAQLDKSGLPSDRFFAERPEGSVSTLKIQRTQQEDSAVYLCATQRQNNYGYTFGSGTRLTVV.

This sequence joins TRBV30 and TRBJ1-5, with D possibly TRBD1 on 5 matching bases. Germline values: CDR1 GTSNPN, CDR2 SVGIG (reference sequence). V was cut by 5 bases and J by 0 bases, with 8 bases left in between. The CDR3 runs 13 residues. CDR3 sequence reads: CAWGGRSNQPQHF. In nucleotides, the CDR3 is TGTGCCTGGGGGGGACGTAGCAATCAGCCCCAGCATTTT.

In the case of this clone: At one of its ends the junction is not consistent with the germline gene, which may arise from a read error. J is TRBJ2-4 and V is TRBV18; D remains ambiguous. The CDR3 extends over 11 amino acids. Germline-derived CDR1 and CDR2 are KGHSH and LQKENI. DNA of the CDR3: TGTGCCAGCTCACCAGGGGTCGAATGGGTCTTC. Protein sequence: CASSPGVEWVF.

The CDR3 coding sequence is TGTGCCAGCAGCTTATTAGGGACAGGGGGGGATTATGGCTACACCTTC. Protein sequence: CASSLLGTGGDYGYTF. The rearrangement joins TRBV5-6 to TRBJ1-2; 11 bases map to TRBD1. The length of the CDR3 is 16 residues. Trimming cost V 2 bases and J 5 bases; bases outside gene matches: 8. The V gene's germline CDR1 is SGHDT and CDR2 YYEEEE. Supplemented by reference TRBV5-6 and TRBJ1-2, the full variable domain reads DAGVTQSPTHLIKTRGQQVTLRCSPKSGHDTVSWYQQALGQGPQFIFQYYEEEERQRGNFPDRFSGHQFPNYSSELNVNALLLGDSALYLCASSLLGTGGDYGYTFGSGTRLTVV.

The chain carries TRBV11-3 and TRBJ2-2; D might be TRBD1 or TRBD2, each matching 5 bases. Trimming took 5 bases from V and 3 from J, leaving 7 bases between them. From germline, CDR1 is SGHNT and CDR2 YENEEA. The CDR3 is made up of 13 amino acids. In nucleotides, the CDR3 is TGTGCCAGCAGCCGGGGCTACACCGGGGAGCTGTTTTTT. Translation gives CASSRGYTGELFF.

Regarding this clone: Mismatch with germline at one junction end may stem from a read error. The gene calls are TRBV4-2 and TRBJ2-7, with D perhaps matching TRBD2 (5 bases). This CDR3 region has 14 residues. From germline, CDR1 is LGHNA and CDR2 YNFKEQ. The DNA of the CDR3 is TGTGCCAGCAGCCCTCAGGAGGTCTCCTACGGGCAGTACTTC. The encoded protein is CASSPQEVSYGQYF.

This clone was picked up one time. The chain employs TRBV6-7 and TRBJ1-2, with 8 positions matching TRBD1. TRBV6-7 counts as an open reading frame of uncertain function. The CDR3 consists of 16 residues. The V and J ends lost 0 bases and 6 bases, in that order; junction bases with no gene match: 9. The CDR3 reads CASSYSKRGQGDGYTF. CDR3 in DNA: TGTGCCAGCAGTTACTCGAAGAGAGGACAGGGAGATGGCTACACCTTC.

The genes are TRBV2 and TRBJ1-2; TRBD1 might be the D (6 bases). Germline CDR1 SNHLY, CDR2 FYNNEI. The V end lost 4 bases, the J end lost 2 bases, and 11 bases lay between the germline ends. The CDR3 length is 14 residues. The CDR3, as DNA: TGTGCCAGCAGTGTAATGCAGGGGAACTATGGCTACACCTTC. Protein product: CASSVMQGNYGYTF.